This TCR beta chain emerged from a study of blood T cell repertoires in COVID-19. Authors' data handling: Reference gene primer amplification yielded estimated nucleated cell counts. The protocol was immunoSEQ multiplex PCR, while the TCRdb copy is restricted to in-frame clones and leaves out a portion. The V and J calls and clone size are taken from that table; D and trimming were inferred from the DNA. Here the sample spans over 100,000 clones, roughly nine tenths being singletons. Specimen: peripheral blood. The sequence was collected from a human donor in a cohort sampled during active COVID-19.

CDR3 nucleotides: TGTGCCAGTAGTATGGGCGGGGGGGCAGCCAAAAACATTCAGTACTTC. Translation: CASSMGGGAAKNIQYF. The chain carries TRBV19 and TRBJ2-4; the match to TRBD2 covers 9 bases. The CDR3 contains 16 residues. The germline gives CDR1 LNHDA, CDR2 SQIVND (reference sequence). V gave up 3 bases and J gave up 0 bases; unmatched junction bases: 3.